This T cell receptor beta chain was captured by sequencing in a study of human T cells and chemical hapten exposure. Study at large: Patch tests containing 0.01% DPC, applied to the upper back, were read at 6 days. Small volume differences among pooled libraries mainly caused per-sample TCR yield variation.

TCRdb analysed the RACE reads with MiXCR anew, one entry per CDR3 protein. The table lists about 120,000 distinct CDR3 sequences, about 12% of them singletons. Noted time point: patch test 1, 2 weeks after DPC sensitization. Regarding treatment: therapeutic diphenylcyclopropenone sensitization with weekly scalp DPC. This TCR derives from a woman in her 50s with alopecia areata. Some clones in this sample may be carry-over from other donors' samples. This specimen was whole blood, taken in connection with sensitization to the hapten diphenylcyclopropenone (DPC).

The CDR3 loop is CASYDWGGNEQYF. The CDR3 DNA reads TGTGCCAGCTACGACTGGGGGGGTAACGAGCAGTACTTC. This chain links TRBV28 with TRBJ2-7; 7 bases are shared with TRBD2. The junction had 9 bases not matched to a gene; V was cut back by 8 bases and J by 5 bases. The CDR3 contains 13 residues. Germline assignment: CDR1 MDHEN and CDR2 SYDVKM.